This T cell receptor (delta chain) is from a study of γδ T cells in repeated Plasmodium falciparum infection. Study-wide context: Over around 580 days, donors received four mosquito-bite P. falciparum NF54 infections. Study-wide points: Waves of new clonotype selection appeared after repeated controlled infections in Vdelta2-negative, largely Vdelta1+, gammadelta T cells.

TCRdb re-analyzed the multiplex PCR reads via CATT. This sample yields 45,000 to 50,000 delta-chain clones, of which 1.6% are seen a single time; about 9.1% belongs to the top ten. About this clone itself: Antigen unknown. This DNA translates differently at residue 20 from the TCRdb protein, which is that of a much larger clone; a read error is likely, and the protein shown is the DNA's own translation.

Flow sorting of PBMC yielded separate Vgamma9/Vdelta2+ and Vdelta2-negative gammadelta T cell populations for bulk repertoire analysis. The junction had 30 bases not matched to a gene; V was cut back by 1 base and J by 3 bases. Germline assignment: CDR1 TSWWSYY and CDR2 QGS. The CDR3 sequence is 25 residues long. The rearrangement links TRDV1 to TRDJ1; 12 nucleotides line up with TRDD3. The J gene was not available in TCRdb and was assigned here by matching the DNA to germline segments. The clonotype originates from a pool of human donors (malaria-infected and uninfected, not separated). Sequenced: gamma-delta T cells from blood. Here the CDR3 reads CALGEPHTRPSTKFNWGIHADKLIF. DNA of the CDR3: TGTGCTCTTGGGGAACCCCATACCAGGCCTTCTACCAAGTTTAACTGGGGGATACACGCCGATAAACTCATCTTT.